Below, 32 T cell receptor beta chains from the same sample are listed, as sequenced in a study of shared clonotypes between healthy human individuals. TCRdb's table, derived via immunoSEQ multiplex PCR, lists solely in-frame clones and lacks some. The sample contains 950,000 to 1,100,000 clones, more than 75% of which appear only once. The sequenced sample consisted of memory CD4+ T cells from PBMCs. Subset defined: CD45RA-negative fraction. These receptors all stem from a man between 18 and 29 years old in good health. Some clones in this sample may be carry-over from other donors' samples.

V gene TRBV5-1 combines with J gene TRBJ2-7, with D possibly matching TRBD1 (6 bases). The CDR3 has 14 residues. With 4 bases removed from V and 6 bases from J, the gap between germline ends came to 17 bases. The V gene's germline CDR1 is SGHRS and CDR2 YFSETQ. In DNA form, the CDR3 reads TGCGCCAGCAGCGATCTCCCGGGACAAGTCGAGCAGTACTTC. Translated, it gives CASSDLPGQVEQYF.

This clone has a handful of counts. The V call is TRBV4-2, the J call TRBJ2-1; 7 positions match TRBD2. CDR1 is LGHNA and CDR2 is YNFKEQ in the germline V gene. The CDR3 covers 17 residues. Trimming removed 0 bases from V and 2 bases from J; junction bases left unmatched: 7. The CDR3 region is CASSQDQHGRPYNEQFF. The DNA of the CDR3 is TGTGCCAGCAGCCAAGATCAACACGGGAGGCCCTACAATGAGCAGTTCTTC.

V gene TRBV6-5 combines with J gene TRBJ1-2, with D tentatively TRBD1 (6 bases). Germline CDR1 MNHEY, CDR2 SVGAGI. Deletions cut 2 bases from V and 4 bases from J, with 11 bases between. CDR3 size: 14 residues. CDR3 sequence reads: CASSYKGGAYGYTF. In DNA, the CDR3 is TGTGCCAGCAGTTACAAGGGGGGCGCCTATGGCTACACCTTC.

The chain joins TRBV7-3 to TRBJ2-2; D remains unclear. V was shortened by 2 bases and J by 4 bases, with 11 bases between the two germline ends. Germline V gives CDR1 SGHTA, CDR2 FQGTGA. The length of the CDR3 is 15 residues. Written as DNA, the CDR3 is TGTGCCAGCAGCTTACTTGGGGTCGGCACCGGGGAGCTGTTTTTT. As protein: CASSLLGVGTGELFF.

The chain combines TRBV4-1 with TRBJ2-1; TRBD2 aligns across 13 bases. Germline V gene lookup returns CDR1 MGHRA and CDR2 YSYEKL. There are 16 residues in the CDR3. After removal of 4 bases from V and 5 bases from J, the junction contained 5 bases not matched to a gene. The CDR3 DNA reads as TGCGCCAGCAGCCCACAAGGGACTAGCGGGAACAATGAGCAGTTCTTC. It translates to CASSPQGTSGNNEQFF.

The genes are TRBV5-1 and TRBJ2-7; D not certain. Germline CDR1 is SGHRS and CDR2 is YFSETQ. The V end was cut by 4 bases, the J end by 5 bases, with 16 bases between. The CDR3 totals 14 residues. The CDR3 region has the DNA TGCGCCAGCAGCCCTGGCCAGTTGAAGGACGAGCAGTACTTC. Translation: CASSPGQLKDEQYF.

This clone was seen at least ten times. The chain employs TRBV5-4 and TRBJ2-5, with 7 positions matching TRBD1. The CDR3 spans 15 residues. Looked up from germline, CDR1 is SGHNT and CDR2 is YYREEE (reference sequence). Trimming at V came to 4 bases and at J to 4 bases, leaving 10 bases not matched to a gene. The CDR3 spells CASSVRQGLRETQYF. CDR3 sequence (DNA): TGTGCCAGCAGCGTCCGACAGGGCTTAAGAGAGACCCAGTACTTC.

The V gene is TRBV5-4, the J gene TRBJ2-1, with 9 bases identical to TRBD1. V trimming: 6 bases; J trimming: 8 bases; junction bases outside the gene matches: 9. From germline, CDR1 is SGHNT and CDR2 YYREEE (reference sequence). The CDR3 is 14 amino acids. DNA for the CDR3: TGTGCCAGCACGGAACAGGGGGCAGCCGATGAGCAGTTCTTC. It specifies CASTEQGAADEQFF.

The genes are TRBV7-2 and TRBJ2-7; 8 bases align to TRBD2. Germline trimming cut 0 bases from V and 2 bases from J; bases unmatched to any gene: 9. The CDR3 runs to 17 residues. Germline V lookup: CDR1 SGHTA, CDR2 FQGNSA. For the CDR3, the DNA is TGTGCCAGCAGCTTAGCCCCAACCGGGACTAGTCCCTACGAGCAGTACTTC. It specifies CASSLAPTGTSPYEQYF.

The rearrangement links TRBV28 to TRBJ1-2; D is ambiguous. CDR1 and CDR2 (germline): MDHEN, SYDVKM. This CDR3 comprises 13 residues. The germline V and J ends were trimmed by 6 bases and 9 bases, with 17 bases remaining between them. This CDR3 is CASRTTPGRSYTF. The CDR3 nucleotides are TGTGCCAGCAGGACAACCCCCGGACGAAGCTACACCTTC.

The J gene is TRBJ2-2, the V gene TRBV11-3; a possible D gene is TRBD1 (5 bases). Germline V gives CDR1 SGHNT, CDR2 YENEEA. V lost 1 base and J lost 3, with 12 bases in between. The CDR3 covers 16 residues. The CDR3 nucleotides are TGTGCCAGCAGCTTAGGGGGCAGCCACTACACCGGGGAGCTGTTTTTT. This sequence encodes CASSLGGSHYTGELFF.

As DNA, the CDR3 is TGTGCCAGCTCACCGACCAGGGATCCCCCTAGTTTCTCCTACAATGAGCAGTTCTTC. This sequence encodes CASSPTRDPPSFSYNEQFF. V usage is TRBV18 and J usage is TRBJ2-1; a possible D gene is TRBD1 (5 bases). The CDR3 length is 19 residues. Trimming shortened V by 3 bases and J by 0 bases, and 21 bases separated the two germline ends. The germline V gene has CDR1 KGHSH and CDR2 LQKENI.

The gene calls are TRBV30 and TRBJ2-7; 7 positions agree with TRBD1. With 6 bases clipped from V and 3 bases from J, the junction kept 5 bases outside the gene matches. Germline V CDR1 and CDR2: GTSNPN, SVGIG (reference sequence). The CDR3 loop spans 12 amino acids. CDR3 loop: CACRDSDYEQYF. The CDR3, as DNA: TGTGCCTGCCGGGACAGTGACTACGAGCAGTACTTC. Combining the CDR3 with reference TRBV30 and TRBJ2-7 gives the whole variable domain SQTIHQWPATLVQPVGSPLSLECTVEGTSNPNLYWYRQAAGRGLQLLFYSVGIGQISSEVPQNLSASRPQDRQFILSSKKLLLSDSGFYLCACRDSDYEQYFGPGTRLTVT.

The CDR3 loop reads CASTLAGSTDTQYF. The CDR3 DNA is TGTGCCAGCACCCTAGCGGGGAGCACAGATACGCAGTATTTT. The V and J genes are TRBV5-4 and TRBJ2-3; TRBD2 aligns across 9 bases. In germline, CDR1 is SGHNT, CDR2 YYREEE (reference sequence). The CDR3 runs to 14 residues. Germline trimming cut 6 bases from V and 0 bases from J; bases unmatched to any gene: 2.

This clone appeared once. This chain joins TRBV4-3 and TRBJ1-3, with D maybe TRBD1 (6 bases). Deletions cut 0 bases from V and 7 bases from J, with 10 bases between. The CDR3 is made up of 14 amino acids. Germline CDR1 and CDR2: LGHNA and YSLEER. The CDR3 loop reads CASSQEQGRNTIYF. CDR3 nucleotides: TGCGCCAGCAGCCAAGAACAGGGACGCAACACCATATATTTT.

The chain couples TRBV7-2 to TRBJ1-2; 8 bases agree with TRBD1. Losses at the gene ends were 3 bases for V and 10 bases for J; bases not matched to a gene: 7. CDR1 is SGHTA and CDR2 is FQGNSA in the germline V gene. The CDR3 sequence is 13 residues long. The CDR3 spells CASSFGTGPLYTF. CDR3 DNA: TGTGCCAGCAGCTTTGGGACAGGCCCTCTCTACACCTTC.

The genes are TRBV6-1 and TRBJ1-1; no clear D gene. The CDR3 is made up of 14 amino acids. The V end was cut by 0 bases, the J end by 3 bases, with 8 bases between. In germline, CDR1 is MNHNS, CDR2 SASEGT. CDR3 bases: TGTGCCAGCAGTGAAGCGCTACGGGACACTGAAGCTTTCTTT. Translation: CASSEALRDTEAFF.

V usage is TRBV6-5 and J usage is TRBJ1-4, with D maybe TRBD1 (6 bases). V was cut by 2 bases and J by 7 bases, with 11 bases left in between. CDR1 and CDR2 from the germline V gene are MNHEY and SVGAGI. This CDR3 has 14 amino acids. The CDR3 region is CASSYAGGGEKLFF. CDR3 DNA sequence: TGTGCCAGCAGTTACGCTGGGGGCGGTGAAAAACTGTTTTTT.

With respect to this clone: Other DNA sequences in the same sample also yield this CDR3. The genes are TRBV7-2 and TRBJ1-1; D perhaps matches TRBD1 (6 bases). V gave up 2 bases and J gave up 4 bases, with 8 bases separating them. The CDR3 length is 13 residues. From germline, CDR1 is SGHTA and CDR2 FQGNSA. The CDR3 sequence is CASSLRRGTEAFF. CDR3 coding DNA: TGTGCCAGCAGCTTACGCAGGGGCACTGAAGCTTTCTTT. The variable domain in full, completed from reference TRBV7-2 and TRBJ1-1, reads GAGVSQSPSNKVTEKGKDVELRCDPISGHTALYWYRQSLGQGLEFLIYFQGNSAPDKSGLPSDRFSAERTGGSVSTLTIQRTQQEDSAVYLCASSLRRGTEAFFGQGTRLTVV.

This clone was counted a single time. The same CDR3 also results from other DNA sequences found in this sample. In DNA, the CDR3 is TGTGCCAGCAGGGGGAACACCGGGGAGCTGTTTTTT. This translates into CASRGNTGELFF. V is TRBV28 and J is TRBJ2-2; D is undetermined. Trimming left V 6 bases short and J 1 base short, with 3 bases between. The CDR3 extends over 12 amino acids. From germline, CDR1 is MDHEN and CDR2 SYDVKM.

The J gene is TRBJ2-7, the V gene TRBV6-6, with D hard to call. This CDR3 spans 13 amino acids. The germline gives CDR1 MNHNY, CDR2 SVGAGI (reference sequence). Between the trimmed V and J ends, which lost 3 bases and 0 bases, there was a span of 6 bases. CDR3 bases: TGTGCCAGCAGTTATACAGACTCCTACGAGCAGTACTTC. It specifies CASSYTDSYEQYF.

This clone came up a few times. The rearrangement links TRBV11-3 to TRBJ2-3, with D perhaps given as TRBD1 or TRBD2 (5 bases each). Trimming shortened V by 3 bases and J by 6 bases, and 16 bases separated the two germline ends. This CDR3 has 15 residues. From germline, CDR1 is SGHNT and CDR2 YENEEA. The CDR3 bases are TGTGCCAGCAGCTTTGGGACGGTAGACGGCGATACGCAGTATTTT. Amino acid sequence: CASSFGTVDGDTQYF.

The rearrangement links TRBV7-2 to TRBJ2-1; the match to TRBD2 covers 14 bases. The junction had 3 bases not matched to a gene; V was cut back by 6 bases and J by 8 bases. In germline, CDR1 is SGHTA, CDR2 FQGNSA. This CDR3 has 14 residues. CDR3 region: CASREGLAGDEQFF. In DNA, the CDR3 is TGTGCCAGCAGGGAGGGACTAGCGGGAGATGAGCAGTTCTTC.

The chain has TRBV11-2 and TRBJ1-1; 11 nucleotides align to TRBD1. CDR1 SGHAT and CDR2 FQNNGV come from the germline V gene. The trim removed 5 bases at V and 7 bases at J, leaving 6 bases unmatched. This CDR3 spans 14 amino acids. The CDR3 sequence is CASSQGGTGGEAFF. CDR3 nucleotides: TGTGCCAGCAGCCAAGGGGGGACAGGGGGTGAAGCTTTCTTT.

The chain couples TRBV7-9 to TRBJ2-5; 14 nucleotides align to TRBD2. Unmatched junction bases numbered 7, after V lost 5 bases and J lost 5 bases. The CDR3 has 16 amino acids. Germline values: CDR1 SEHNR, CDR2 FQNEAQ (reference sequence). The CDR3 DNA follows: TGTGCCAGCAGCCTGGGACTAGCGGGAGCGGGGGAGACCCAGTACTTC. Translated, it gives CASSLGLAGAGETQYF. The full variable domain, its missing parts supplied by reference TRBV7-9 and TRBJ2-5, is DTGVSQNPRHKITKRGQNVTFRCDPISEHNRLYWYRQTLGQGPEFLTYFQNEAQLEKSRLLSDRFSAERPKGSFSTLEIQRTEQGDSAMYLCASSLGLAGAGETQYFGPGTRLLVL.

Comment on this clone: Other DNA variants within this sample encode the same CDR3. The rearrangement links TRBV9 to TRBJ1-2; D not resolved. The germline CDR1 and CDR2 sequences are SGDLS and YYNGEE. V gave up 6 bases and J gave up 1 base, with 7 bases separating them. The CDR3 covers 12 residues. CDR3 sequence (DNA): TGTGCCAGCAATCGGGGTAACTATGGCTACACCTTC. This encodes CASNRGNYGYTF.

The DNA of the CDR3 is TGCAGCGTTGAGGGGGGCTACGCAGGGAGCGAGCAGTACTTC. Amino acids: CSVEGGYAGSEQYF. The gene calls are TRBV29-1 and TRBJ2-7, with D perhaps assigned TRBD1 or TRBD2 (6 bases each). Per germline, CDR1 SQVTM and CDR2 ANQGSEA. The CDR3 is 14 amino acids. V was shortened by 3 bases and J by 6 bases, with 18 bases between the two germline ends.

The J gene is TRBJ2-1, the V gene TRBV5-1; 12 bases line up with TRBD1. The CDR3 is 21 amino acids. V gave up 5 bases and J gave up 0 bases; unmatched junction bases: 18. Germline V lookup: CDR1 SGHRS, CDR2 YFSETQ. CDR3 DNA sequence: TGCGCCAGCAGTGCGATTCCGGGACAGGGGGCCTCTATAAGCTCCTACAATGAGCAGTTCTTC. Translating it yields CASSAIPGQGASISSYNEQFF. Together with reference TRBV5-1 and TRBJ2-1, the CDR3 gives the full variable domain: KAGVTQTPRYLIKTRGQQVTLSCSPISGHRSVSWYQQTPGQGLQFLFEYFSETQRNKGNFPGRFSGRQFSNSRSEMNVSTLELGDSALYLCASSAIPGQGASISSYNEQFFGPGTRLTVL.

This chain joins TRBV27 and TRBJ2-1; the D gene is possibly TRBD2 (6 bases). V dropped 5 bases and J dropped 4 bases, with 21 bases sitting between them. CDR1 is MNHEY and CDR2 is SMNVEV in the germline V gene (reference sequence). CDR3 length equals 17 residues. CDR3 nucleotide sequence: TGTGCCAGCAGTCTTTACCCCCCGGGACTGATTTACAATGAGCAGTTCTTC. Translated, it gives CASSLYPPGLIYNEQFF.

As concerns this clone: Other nucleotide sequences from this sample produce the same CDR3. This rearrangement joins TRBV7-9 to TRBJ2-7; no definite D call. V lost 5 bases, J lost 4 bases, and 9 bases lay in between. The CDR3 consists of 12 residues. CDR1 SEHNR and CDR2 FQNEAQ come from the germline V gene (reference sequence). DNA for the CDR3: TGTGCCAGCAGCCTTCTTGGATACGAGCAGTACTTC. This translates into CASSLLGYEQYF.

This clone has just a few counts. V usage is TRBV4-1 and J usage is TRBJ2-4, with D possibly matching TRBD1 (6 bases). Germline V gene data show CDR1 as MGHRA and CDR2 as YSYEKL. V was shortened by 0 bases and J by 0 bases, with 6 bases between the two germline ends. This CDR3 has 15 amino acids. CDR3: CASSQEGAAKNIQYF. In DNA form, the CDR3 reads TGCGCCAGCAGCCAAGAGGGGGCAGCCAAAAACATTCAGTACTTC.

This chain connects TRBV6-6 to TRBJ2-6; D is undetermined. Trimming removed 2 bases at V and 1 base at J, with 6 bases between. The germline gives CDR1 MNHNY, CDR2 SVGAGI (reference sequence). This CDR3 spans 15 amino acids. DNA of the CDR3: TGTGCCAGCAGTTACGTCCAGTCTGGGGCCAACGTCCTGACTTTC. As protein: CASSYVQSGANVLTF.